The 27 T cell receptor beta chains below were found in one sample sequenced in a study of T cell responses to AZD1222 COVID-19 vaccine. The protocol was immunoSEQ multiplex PCR, while the TCRdb copy is restricted to in-frame clones and leaves out a portion. The sample shows 100,000 to 150,000 clones, 65% to 90% of them seen only once. The sequencing used peripheral blood, collected on day 0 of AZD1222 vaccination. The receptors stem from an adult in good health.

The chain couples TRBV7-8 to TRBJ1-1; TRBD1 matches at 10 bases. With 5 bases clipped from V and 1 base from J, the junction kept 10 bases outside the gene matches. Germline values: CDR1 SGHVS, CDR2 FQNEAQ. The CDR3 covers 17 residues. The CDR3 sequence: CASSGHQRQGANTEAFF. CDR3 nucleotides: TGTGCCAGCAGCGGGCACCAAAGACAGGGGGCGAACACTGAAGCTTTCTTT.

The rearrangement uses TRBV2 and TRBJ1-2; TRBD1 matches at 9 bases. The CDR3 contains 13 residues. The V gene end was trimmed by 7 bases and the J gene end by 8 bases; junction bases not matched to a gene: 8. Germline CDR1 reads SNHLY; CDR2 reads FYNNEI. CDR3 DNA: TGTGCCAGCACCGAACAGGGGGCGGGAGGCTACACCTTC. This sequence encodes CASTEQGAGGYTF.

V gene TRBV2 combines with J gene TRBJ2-2; the D is unclear. The CDR3 contains 13 residues. Trimming shortened V by 9 bases and J by 1 base, and 9 bases separated the two germline ends. Germline lookup yields CDR1 SNHLY and CDR2 FYNNEI. In DNA, the CDR3 is TGTGCCAGTCAACCTTGGAACACCGGGGAGCTGTTTTTT. Protein sequence: CASQPWNTGELFF. The variable domain in full, completed from reference TRBV2 and TRBJ2-2, reads EPEVTQTPSHQVTQMGQEVILRCVPISNHLYFYWYRQILGQKVEFLVSFYNNEISEKSEIFDDQFSVERPDGSNFTLKIRSTKLEDSAMYFCASQPWNTGELFFGEGSRLTVL.

This chain connects TRBV28 to TRBJ1-4; D remains ambiguous. Trimming took off 5 bases at V and 8 bases at J, with 15 bases between the two ends. From germline, CDR1 is MDHEN and CDR2 SYDVKM. The CDR3 covers 14 residues. The CDR3 DNA is TGTGCCAGCAGTCCGGGGAACCACGCGGAAAAACTGTTTTTT. Protein: CASSPGNHAEKLFF.

The chain employs TRBV15 and TRBJ2-5; no reliable D call. The CDR3 spans 15 residues. Germline V gene lookup returns CDR1 LNHNV and CDR2 YYDKDF (reference sequence). Trimming took off 2 bases at V and 1 base at J, with 11 bases between the two ends. In DNA, the CDR3 is TGTGCCACCAGCAGAAACATAGGGCCCCAAGAGACCCAGTACTTC. Translated, it gives CATSRNIGPQETQYF.

V and J are TRBV11-3 and TRBJ1-1, with no clear D. The CDR3 is made up of 13 amino acids. The ends were cut back, 0 bases at V and 1 base at J, with 3 bases in the middle. Germline V gene lookup returns CDR1 SGHNT and CDR2 YENEEA. The CDR3 sequence: CASSLDPNTEAFF. In DNA, the CDR3 is TGTGCCAGCAGCTTAGATCCGAACACTGAAGCTTTCTTT.

The rearrangement joins TRBV15 to TRBJ1-4; D might be TRBD1 (5 bases). V lost 1 base and J lost 7, with 7 bases in between. The CDR3 covers 13 residues. Germline V gene lookup returns CDR1 LNHNV and CDR2 YYDKDF (reference sequence). The CDR3, as DNA: TGTGCCACCAGCAGAGCTGGGGGTGAAAAACTGTTTTTT. Protein: CATSRAGGEKLFF.

V usage is TRBV4-2 and J usage is TRBJ2-3, with 14 bases identical to TRBD2. The CDR3 sequence is 17 residues long. Trimming took 1 base from V and 5 from J; bases not matched to a gene: 5. Looked up from germline, CDR1 is LGHNA and CDR2 is YNFKEQ. As DNA, the CDR3 is TGTGCCAGCAGCCAAGCCTCCGGGACTAGCGGGGGAGATACGCAGTATTTT. Translation gives CASSQASGTSGGDTQYF.

The chain combines TRBV11-2 with TRBJ1-5, with TRBD1 identical over 8 bases. V was pared by 2 bases and J by 3 bases, with 3 bases of the junction left unmatched. This CDR3 is built from 15 residues. Germline loops: CDR1 SGHAT, CDR2 FQNNGV. CDR3 amino acids: CASSLTTGANQPQHF. CDR3 sequence (DNA): TGTGCCAGCAGCTTAACGACAGGGGCCAATCAGCCCCAGCATTTT.

This rearrangement joins TRBV27 to TRBJ2-7, with 9 bases aligning to TRBD2. The CDR3 covers 14 residues. Germline loops: CDR1 MNHEY, CDR2 SMNVEV (reference sequence). Unmatched junction bases numbered 4, after V lost 4 bases and J lost 3 bases. The CDR3 DNA sequence: TGTGCCAGCAGTTCCCGGACTAGCGACTACGAGCAGTACTTC. Protein: CASSSRTSDYEQYF.

The chain carries TRBV27 and TRBJ2-7; D perhaps matches TRBD2 (7 bases). V was cut by 5 bases and J by 2 bases, with 19 bases left in between. The length of the CDR3 is 16 residues. CDR1 and CDR2 (germline): MNHEY, SMNVEV (reference sequence). The CDR3 DNA is TGTGCCAGCAGTAGCGGGACACCAAGTAATCCCTACGAGCAGTACTTC. It codes for CASSSGTPSNPYEQYF.

This sequence joins TRBV12-3 or TRBV12-4 and TRBJ1-5; TRBD1 is a possible D gene (5 bases). CDR3 length equals 13 residues. V was trimmed by 6 bases and J by 3 bases, leaving 9 bases between them. In DNA, the CDR3 is TGTGCCAGCAGATCCGGGACCAATCAGCCCCAGCATTTT. Translating gives CASRSGTNQPQHF.

The gene calls are TRBV5-1 and TRBJ2-5; 7 positions agree with TRBD2. The length of the CDR3 is 13 residues. Looked up from germline, CDR1 is SGHRS and CDR2 is YFSETQ. The V gene end was trimmed by 4 bases and the J gene end by 3 bases; junction bases not matched to a gene: 3. CDR3 DNA: TGCGCCAGCAGCCCAGGGACTAAAGAGACCCAGTACTTC. Translated, it gives CASSPGTKETQYF.

This clone was seen once. CDR3 nucleotide sequence: TGTGCGTCCGGCGGGGGGACGGGCACCTACGAGCAGTACTTC. Translated, it gives CASGGGTGTYEQYF. The gene calls are TRBV28 and TRBJ2-7, with 8 bases lining up with TRBD2. Germline V gene sequence: CDR1 MDHEN, CDR2 SYDVKM. CDR3 length equals 14 residues.

In this sample, this clone turned up once. V and J are TRBV7-6 and TRBJ2-6, with a possible D match to TRBD1 (6 bases). V lost 1 base and J 4 bases, leaving 17 bases between the germline ends. This CDR3 contains 18 residues. Germline V lookup: CDR1 SGHVS, CDR2 FNYEAQ. As DNA, the CDR3 is TGTGCCAGCAGCTTAGAAGTGGGGCAGGGGACGGGGGCCAACGTCCTGACTTTC. It is translated as CASSLEVGQGTGANVLTF.

This chain links TRBV5-1 with TRBJ2-5; D is undetermined. The CDR3 has 13 residues. V lost 2 bases and J lost 1, with 6 bases in between. Germline CDR1 reads SGHRS; CDR2 reads YFSETQ. As DNA, the CDR3 is TGCGCCAGCAGCTTAATACCCCAAGAGACCCAGTACTTC. Translated: CASSLIPQETQYF.

This chain connects TRBV6-2 or TRBV6-3 to TRBJ2-7, with TRBD2 as a possible D gene (6 bases). The CDR3 sequence is 15 residues long. Between the trimmed V and J ends, which lost 5 bases and 4 bases, there was a span of 18 bases. CDR1 and CDR2 from the germline V gene are MNHEY and SVGEGT. CDR3 protein: CASSMTWGGAYEQYF. CDR3 DNA: TGTGCCAGCAGTATGACCTGGGGAGGCGCTTACGAGCAGTACTTC.

This chain connects TRBV4-2 to TRBJ1-4; D gene ambiguous. CDR1 is LGHNA and CDR2 is YNFKEQ in the germline V gene. This CDR3 region has 13 residues. V shed 1 base and J shed 8 bases, with 8 bases lying between them. CDR3 DNA sequence: TGTGCCAGCAGCCAAGGTCCACAGGAAAAACTGTTTTTT. Its translation is CASSQGPQEKLFF.

This chain connects TRBV18 to TRBJ1-1; unclear D gene. The V gene lost 2 bases and the J gene lost 4 bases, with 14 bases spanning the gap. The CDR3 sequence is 15 residues long. Germline V lookup: CDR1 KGHSH, CDR2 LQKENI. The CDR3 loop reads CASSPWPQEGTEAFF. Here the CDR3 DNA reads TGTGCCAGCTCACCATGGCCCCAAGAGGGCACTGAAGCTTTCTTT. The variable domain in full, completed from reference TRBV18 and TRBJ1-1, reads NAGVMQNPRHLVRRRGQEARLRCSPMKGHSHVYWYRQLPEEGLKFMVYLQKENIIDESGMPKERFSAEFPKEGPSILRIQQVVRGDSAAYFCASSPWPQEGTEAFFGQGTRLTVV.

The chain uses TRBV6-4 and TRBJ1-5; no clear D gene. Trimming stripped 4 bases from V and 1 base from J, with 5 bases between. There are 13 residues in the CDR3. CDR1 is MRHNA and CDR2 is SNTAGT in the germline V gene. In DNA, the CDR3 is TGTGCCAGCAGTGTTGGGAGCAATCAGCCCCAGCATTTT. Translating it yields CASSVGSNQPQHF.

The chain links TRBV6-9 to TRBJ2-2; D may be TRBD1 (5 bases). Germline assignment: CDR1 MNHGY and CDR2 SVAAGI. The CDR3 has 14 residues. Trimming shortened V by 6 bases and J by 1 base, and 9 bases separated the two germline ends. In DNA, the CDR3 is TGTGCCAGCAGGATAGGGGAGAACACCGGGGAGCTGTTTTTT. Its translation is CASRIGENTGELFF.

The rearrangement links TRBV6-5 to TRBJ1-5; 8 nucleotides match TRBD1. Germline CDR1 and CDR2: MNHEY and SVGAGI. The CDR3 runs to 15 residues. With 5 bases clipped from V and 1 base from J, the junction kept 4 bases outside the gene matches. The CDR3 region has the DNA TGTGCCAGCAGTCGGGACAGGTGGAGCAATCAGCCCCAGCATTTT. It is translated as CASSRDRWSNQPQHF.

This chain connects TRBV10-2 to TRBJ2-1; 13 bases are shared with TRBD2. V lost 4 bases and J lost 9; bases outside the gene matches: 0. Germline V gives CDR1 WSHSY, CDR2 SAAADI. CDR3 length: 13 residues. The DNA of the CDR3 is TGCGCCAGCAGTGGACTAGCGGGGGGTGAGCAGTTCTTC. Its protein is CASSGLAGGEQFF.

CDR3 region: CASSPPPGTGIYEQFF. Here the CDR3 DNA reads TGTGCCAGCAGCCCGCCCCCCGGGACAGGGATTTATGAGCAGTTCTTC. This chain joins TRBV7-8 and TRBJ2-1, with 9 bases fitting TRBD1. This CDR3 has 16 residues. Germline CDR1 is SGHVS and CDR2 is FQNEAQ. V gave up 5 bases and J gave up 8 bases; unmatched junction bases: 13.

V usage is TRBV27 and J usage is TRBJ2-4, with D possibly matching TRBD2 (7 bases). Germline CDR1 MNHEY, CDR2 SMNVEV (reference sequence). This CDR3 has 16 residues. Trimming stripped 2 bases from V and 6 bases from J, with 17 bases between. CDR3 nucleotide sequence: TGTGCCAGCAGTTTAAATCCCCGGGGGGCGGGAAACATTCAGTACTTC. Translation gives CASSLNPRGAGNIQYF.

This clone was recorded once. The chain recombines TRBV11-2 with TRBJ1-2, with D perhaps TRBD1 (6 bases). CDR3 length equals 16 residues. Germline CDR1 SGHAT, CDR2 FQNNGV. V was shortened by 3 bases and J by 4 bases, with 18 bases between the two germline ends. CDR3 in amino acids: CASSLRRDTGAYGYTF. The DNA of the CDR3 is TGTGCCAGCAGCTTGAGGCGGGACACAGGCGCCTATGGCTACACCTTC.

This clone has more than one count but fewer than ten. V is TRBV28 and J is TRBJ2-7; 9 bases are shared with TRBD1. Losses at the gene ends were 3 bases for V and 2 bases for J; bases not matched to a gene: 2. The CDR3 extends over 14 amino acids. Germline V lookup: CDR1 MDHEN, CDR2 SYDVKM. The DNA for the CDR3 is TGTGCCAGCAGTTTCGGGACAGGGCCCTACGAGCAGTACTTC. Translating it yields CASSFGTGPYEQYF. Variable domain in full (rest from reference TRBV28 and TRBJ2-7): DVKVTQSSRYLVKRTGEKVFLECVQDMDHENMFWYRQDPGLGLRLIYFSYDVKMKEKGDIPEGYSVSREKKERFSLILESASTNQTSMYLCASSFGTGPYEQYFGPGTRLTVT.